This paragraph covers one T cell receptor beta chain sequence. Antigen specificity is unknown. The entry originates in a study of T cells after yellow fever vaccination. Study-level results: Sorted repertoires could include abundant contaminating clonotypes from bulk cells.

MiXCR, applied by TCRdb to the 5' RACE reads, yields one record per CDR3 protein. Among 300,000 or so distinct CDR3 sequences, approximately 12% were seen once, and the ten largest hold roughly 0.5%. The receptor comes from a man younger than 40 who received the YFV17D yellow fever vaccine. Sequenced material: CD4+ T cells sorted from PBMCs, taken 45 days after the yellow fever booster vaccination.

CDR3 amino acids: CASSFRPGQPVEQFF. The DNA for the CDR3 is TGTGCCAGCAGCTTCCGGCCAGGCCAACCCGTTGAGCAGTTCTTC. The chain is built from TRBV6-2 or TRBV6-3 and TRBJ2-1; D call uncertain. V gave up 6 bases and J gave up 9 bases, with 21 bases separating them. CDR3 length equals 15 residues. Germline V gives CDR1 MNHEY, CDR2 SVGEGT.